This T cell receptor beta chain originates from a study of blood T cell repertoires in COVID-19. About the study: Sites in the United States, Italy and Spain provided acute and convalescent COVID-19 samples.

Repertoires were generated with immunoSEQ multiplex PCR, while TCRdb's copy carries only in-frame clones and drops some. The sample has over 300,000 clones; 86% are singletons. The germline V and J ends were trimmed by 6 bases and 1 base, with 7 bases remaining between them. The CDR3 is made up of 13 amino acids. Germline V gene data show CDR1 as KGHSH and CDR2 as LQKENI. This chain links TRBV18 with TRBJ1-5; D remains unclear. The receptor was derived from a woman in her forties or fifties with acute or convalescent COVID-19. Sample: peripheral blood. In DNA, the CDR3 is TGTGCCAGCTCCGGAGGGAGCAATCAGCCCCAGCATTTT. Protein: CASSGGSNQPQHF.